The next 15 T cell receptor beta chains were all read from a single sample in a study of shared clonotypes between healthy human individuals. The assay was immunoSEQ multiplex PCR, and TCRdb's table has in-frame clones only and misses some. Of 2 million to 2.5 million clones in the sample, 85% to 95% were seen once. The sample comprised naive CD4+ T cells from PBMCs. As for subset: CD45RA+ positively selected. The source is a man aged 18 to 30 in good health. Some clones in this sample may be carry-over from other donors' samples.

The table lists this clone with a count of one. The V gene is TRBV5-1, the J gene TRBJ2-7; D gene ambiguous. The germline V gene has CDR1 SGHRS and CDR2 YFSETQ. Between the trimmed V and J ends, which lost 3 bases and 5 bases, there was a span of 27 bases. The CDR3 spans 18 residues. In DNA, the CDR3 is TGCGCCAGCAGCTCGTCCTTCGGGCCGAGGTTGGCGGCCCACGAGCAGTACTTC. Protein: CASSSSFGPRLAAHEQYF.

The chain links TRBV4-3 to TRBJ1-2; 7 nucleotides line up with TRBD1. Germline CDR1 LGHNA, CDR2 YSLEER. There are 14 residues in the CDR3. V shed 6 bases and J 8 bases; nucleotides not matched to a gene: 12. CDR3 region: CASSHGPGQRGYTF. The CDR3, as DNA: TGCGCCAGCAGTCATGGCCCGGGACAGAGGGGCTACACCTTC.

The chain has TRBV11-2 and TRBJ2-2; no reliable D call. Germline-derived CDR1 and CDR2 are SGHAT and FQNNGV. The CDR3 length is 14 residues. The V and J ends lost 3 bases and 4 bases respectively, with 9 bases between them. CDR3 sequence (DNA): TGTGCCAGCAGCTTTCCGGTTCCCACCGGGGAGCTGTTTTTT. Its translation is CASSFPVPTGELFF.

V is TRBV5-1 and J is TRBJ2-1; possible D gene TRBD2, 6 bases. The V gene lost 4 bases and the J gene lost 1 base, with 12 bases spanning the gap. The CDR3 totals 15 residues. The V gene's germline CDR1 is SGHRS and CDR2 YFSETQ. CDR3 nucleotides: TGCGCCAGCAGCCACCCGGACTATTCCTACAATGAGCAGTTCTTC. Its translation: CASSHPDYSYNEQFF.

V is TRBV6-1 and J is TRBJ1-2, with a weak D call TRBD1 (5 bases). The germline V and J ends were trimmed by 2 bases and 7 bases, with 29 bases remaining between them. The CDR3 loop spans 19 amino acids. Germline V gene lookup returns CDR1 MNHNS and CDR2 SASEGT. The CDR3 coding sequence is TGTGCCAGCAGTGAAAGGGTTTCAGGTAGTGTGGCAGGGACGGGTGGCTACACCTTC. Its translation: CASSERVSGSVAGTGGYTF.

The CDR3 bases are TGTGCCAGCAGCCTCACTACCGGGGAGCAGTTCTTC. It is translated as CASSLTTGEQFF. The chain joins TRBV7-9 to TRBJ2-1; no definite D call. The CDR3 totals 12 residues. Germline assignment: CDR1 SEHNR and CDR2 FQNEAQ (reference sequence). The ends were cut back, 5 bases at V and 10 bases at J, with 12 bases in the middle.

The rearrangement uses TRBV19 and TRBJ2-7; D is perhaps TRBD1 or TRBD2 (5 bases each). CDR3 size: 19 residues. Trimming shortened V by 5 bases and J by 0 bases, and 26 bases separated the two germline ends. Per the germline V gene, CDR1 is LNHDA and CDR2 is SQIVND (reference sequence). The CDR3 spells CASSYPSTAWGRSSYEQYF. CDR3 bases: TGTGCCAGTAGTTACCCGTCTACTGCCTGGGGGAGAAGCTCCTACGAGCAGTACTTC. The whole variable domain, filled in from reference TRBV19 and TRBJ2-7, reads DGGITQSPKYLFRKEGQNVTLSCEQNLNHDAMYWYRQDPGQGLRLIYYSQIVNDFQKGDIAEGYSVSREKKESFPLTVTSAQKNPTAFYLCASSYPSTAWGRSSYEQYFGPGTRLTVT.

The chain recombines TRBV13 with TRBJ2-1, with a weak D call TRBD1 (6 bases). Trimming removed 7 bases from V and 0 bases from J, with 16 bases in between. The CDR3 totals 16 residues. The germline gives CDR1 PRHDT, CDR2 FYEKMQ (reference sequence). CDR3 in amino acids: CASNPSRGSSYNEQFF. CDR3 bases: TGTGCCAGCAACCCCAGTAGGGGGAGCTCCTACAATGAGCAGTTCTTC. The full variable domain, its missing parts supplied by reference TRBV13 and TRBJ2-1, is AAGVIQSPRHLIKEKRETATLKCYPIPRHDTVYWYQQGPGQDPQFLISFYEKMQSDKGSIPDRFSAQQFSDYHSELNMSSLELGDSALYFCASNPSRGSSYNEQFFGPGTRLTVL.

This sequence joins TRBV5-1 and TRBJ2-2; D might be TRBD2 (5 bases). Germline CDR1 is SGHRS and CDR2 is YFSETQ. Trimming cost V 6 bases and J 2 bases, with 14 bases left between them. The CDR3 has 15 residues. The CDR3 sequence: CASTGGQSNTGELFF. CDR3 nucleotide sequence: TGCGCCAGCACAGGAGGCCAGTCCAACACCGGGGAGCTGTTTTTT.

The CDR3 protein is CASSRDRSGELFF. CDR3 coding DNA: TGTGCCAGCAGTAGGGATAGGTCCGGGGAGCTGTTTTTT. The chain carries TRBV7-3 and TRBJ2-2; D ambiguous. The V gene's germline CDR1 is SGHTA and CDR2 FQGTGA. V lost 6 bases, J lost 6 bases, and 11 bases lay in between. This CDR3 spans 13 amino acids.

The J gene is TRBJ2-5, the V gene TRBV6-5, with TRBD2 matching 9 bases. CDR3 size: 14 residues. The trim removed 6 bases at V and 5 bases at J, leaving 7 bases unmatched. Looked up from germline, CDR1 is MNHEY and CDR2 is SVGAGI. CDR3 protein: CASSRSGRLETQYF. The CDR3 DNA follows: TGTGCCAGCAGCCGAAGCGGGAGGTTGGAGACCCAGTACTTC.

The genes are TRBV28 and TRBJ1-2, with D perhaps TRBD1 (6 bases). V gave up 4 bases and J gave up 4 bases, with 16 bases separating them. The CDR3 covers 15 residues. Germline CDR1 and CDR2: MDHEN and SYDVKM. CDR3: CASSSGSQGIYGYTF. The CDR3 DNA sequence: TGTGCCAGCAGTTCCGGTTCACAGGGAATCTATGGCTACACCTTC.

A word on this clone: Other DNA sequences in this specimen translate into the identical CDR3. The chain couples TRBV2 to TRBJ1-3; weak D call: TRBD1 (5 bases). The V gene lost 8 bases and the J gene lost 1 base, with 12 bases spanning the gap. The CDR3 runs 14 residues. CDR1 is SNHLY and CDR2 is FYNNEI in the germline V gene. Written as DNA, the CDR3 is TGTGCCAGCTCGTTGCAGGGATCTGGAAACACCATATATTTT. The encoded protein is CASSLQGSGNTIYF.

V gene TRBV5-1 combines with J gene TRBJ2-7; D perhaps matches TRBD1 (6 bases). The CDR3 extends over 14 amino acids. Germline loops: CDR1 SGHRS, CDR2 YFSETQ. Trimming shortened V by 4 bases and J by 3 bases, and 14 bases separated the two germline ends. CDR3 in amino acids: CASSLDRPLYEQYF. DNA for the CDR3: TGCGCCAGCAGCCTGGACAGACCCCTCTACGAGCAGTACTTC.

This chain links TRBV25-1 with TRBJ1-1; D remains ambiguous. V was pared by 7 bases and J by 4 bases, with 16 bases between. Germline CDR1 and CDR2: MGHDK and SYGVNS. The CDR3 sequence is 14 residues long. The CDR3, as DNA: TGTGCCAGCATAGCTGGAACTTTACTCACTGAAGCTTTCTTT. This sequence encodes CASIAGTLLTEAFF.